Listed below are T cell receptor beta chains from one sample, sequenced in a study of CD8+ T cells in alopecia areata. TCRdb's table, derived via immunoSEQ multiplex PCR, lists solely in-frame clones and lacks some. The sample includes 200,000 or so clones, 58% seen only once; the top ten take under 7%. The material sequenced was CD4+ T cells sorted from blood, taken at week 24, from a patient treated with tofacitinib. Every receptor here comes from a human donor with alopecia areata. Each CDR3 is given with its conserved first and last residue. A D gene is named only where the DNA matches it firmly. Clone size appears in some rows only: once, few, many, or a class for an expanded clone.

TRBD1,TRBV2,-,TRBJ2-1,CASSGDSAAREFF,TGTGCCAGCAGTGGGGACAGCGCGGCTAGGGAGTTCTTC
TRBD1,TRBV5-1,few,TRBJ1-1,CASSGQGLTEAFF,TGCGCCAGCAGTGGACAGGGGCTCACTGAAGCTTTCTTT
TRBD2,TRBV25-1,-,TRBJ2-1,CASLTGTRGYNEQFF,TGTGCCAGCCTAACTGGGACTAGAGGGTACAATGAGCAGTTCTTC
-,TRBV7-9,-,TRBJ1-4,CASSPQQGWNEKLFF,TGTGCCAGCAGCCCGCAACAGGGTTGGAATGAAAAACTGTTTTTT
TRBD1,TRBV18,once,TRBJ1-1,CASSLWTGLNTEAFF,TGTGCCAGCTCACTATGGACAGGACTGAACACTGAAGCTTTCTTT
TRBD2,TRBV7-2,-,TRBJ2-1,CASSLATSGIYNEQFF,TGTGCCAGCAGCTTAGCGACTAGCGGGATCTACAATGAGCAGTTCTTC
-,TRBV30,-,TRBJ1-4,CAWSSDWGEKLFF,TGTGCCTGGAGTTCAGATTGGGGGGAAAAACTGTTTTTT
TRBD2,TRBV28,-,TRBJ2-1,CASSFVGGLYNEQFF,TGTGCCAGCAGTTTCGTGGGAGGGCTCTACAATGAGCAGTTCTTC
TRBD2,TRBV9,once,TRBJ2-5,CASSVPSGGSETQYF,TGTGCCAGCAGCGTACCTAGCGGGGGTTCAGAGACCCAGTACTTC
-,TRBV5-4,-,TRBJ2-5,CASSLFVAGQETQYF,TGTGCCAGCAGCTTGTTCGTTGCGGGACAAGAGACCCAGTACTTC
-,TRBV7-2,once,TRBJ1-1,CASTPMANTEAFF,TGTGCCAGCACTCCCATGGCGAACACTGAAGCTTTCTTT
-,TRBV30,-,TRBJ1-2,CAWSRQGRNPNYGYTF,TGTGCCTGGAGTAGGCAGGGACGGAACCCTAACTATGGCTACACCTTC
-,TRBV5-1,-,TRBJ1-1,CASSLSTYMNTEAFF,TGCGCCAGCAGCTTGTCTACCTACATGAACACTGAAGCTTTCTTT
TRBD2,TRBV29-1,-,TRBJ2-1,CSVAPLAGGPHEQFF,TGCAGCGTTGCCCCACTAGCGGGAGGGCCACATGAGCAGTTCTTC
TRBD2,TRBV5-1,-,TRBJ2-7,CASSLSAGDGYEQYF,TGCGCCAGCAGCTTGTCTGCGGGGGACGGCTACGAGCAGTACTTC
-,TRBV7-2,-,TRBJ2-3,CASSYGRRATDTQYF,TGTGCCAGCAGCTACGGGAGACGGGCCACAGATACGCAGTATTTT
-,TRBV6-5,few,TRBJ1-5,CASSQLGGQPQHF,TGTGCCAGCAGTCAGCTCGGGGGTCAGCCCCAGCATTTT
-,TRBV30,few,TRBJ2-7,CAWSGGSARDEQYF,TGTGCCTGGAGTGGAGGGTCAGCGCGGGACGAGCAGTACTTC
-,TRBV6-5,few,TRBJ2-7,CASNKAGTFYEQYF,TGTGCCAGCAACAAAGCTGGGACTTTCTACGAGCAGTACTTC
-,TRBV29-1,-,TRBJ1-1,CSYAVNTEAFF,TGCAGCTATGCTGTGAACACTGAAGCTTTCTTT
TRBD2,TRBV5-1,few,TRBJ2-3,CASSPGLARSTDTQYF,TGCGCCAGCAGCCCTGGACTAGCCAGAAGCACAGATACGCAGTATTTT
-,TRBV7-6,-,TRBJ2-7,CASSFDRGSYEQYF,TGTGCCAGCAGCTTTGATCGGGGTTCCTACGAGCAGTACTTC
TRBD2,TRBV7-3,-,TRBJ2-5,CASSPTSGETQYF,TGTGCCAGCAGCCCGACTAGCGGAGAGACCCAGTACTTC
-,TRBV5-4,-,TRBJ1-1,CASSLELEDTEAFF,TGTGCCAGCAGCTTGGAACTGGAGGACACTGAAGCTTTCTTT
-,TRBV4-3,-,TRBJ1-1,CASSQDYRANTEAFF,TGCGCCAGCAGCCAAGACTACAGGGCGAACACTGAAGCTTTCTTT
-,TRBV19,few,TRBJ2-3,CALGLGITDTQYF,TGTGCCCTAGGTTTAGGGATCACAGATACGCAGTATTTT
-,TRBV6-5,-,TRBJ2-1,CASKLYNEQFF,TGTGCCAGTAAGCTTTACAATGAGCAGTTCTTC
-,TRBV6-5,-,TRBJ2-5,CASSYSIGIAETQYF,TGTGCCAGCAGTTACTCGATAGGGATTGCGGAGACCCAGTACTTC
TRBD2,TRBV7-2,-,TRBJ2-5,CASSSQHLAGQETQYF,TGTGCCAGCAGCTCTCAGCATCTAGCGGGGCAAGAGACCCAGTACTTC
TRBD1,TRBV7-9,-,TRBJ1-2,CASSLGTGGVHGYTF,TGTGCCAGCAGCTTAGGGACAGGGGGCGTACATGGCTACACCTTC
TRBD1,TRBV6-6,once,TRBJ1-2,CASRDRDRVYGYTF,TGTGCCAGCAGAGACCGGGACAGGGTCTATGGCTACACCTTC
-,TRBV4-1,-,TRBJ2-7,CASSQADRYEQYF,TGCGCCAGCAGCCAAGCGGACAGATACGAGCAGTACTTC
TRBD1,TRBV5-6,-,TRBJ1-1,CASSFLAGQGLGAFF,TGTGCCAGCAGCTTTCTTGCTGGACAGGGGTTGGGGGCTTTCTTT
-,TRBV19,-,TRBJ1-5,CASTRNSNQPQHF,TGTGCCAGTACCAGGAATAGCAATCAGCCCCAGCATTTT
-,TRBV5-1,-,TRBJ2-3,CASSLSSSTDTQYF,TGCGCCAGCAGCTTGTCGAGCTCCACAGATACGCAGTATTTT
-,TRBV18,few,TRBJ1-1,CASSPIGQRSGEAFF,TGTGCCAGCTCACCAATCGGTCAAAGAAGTGGTGAAGCTTTCTTT
-,TRBV9,-,TRBJ2-2,CASSPLTGELFF,TGTGCCAGCAGCCCTCTCACCGGGGAGCTGTTTTTT
TRBD1,TRBV5-6,-,TRBJ2-7,CASSFYRDSEQYF,TGTGCCAGCAGCTTCTATCGGGACAGCGAGCAGTACTTC
TRBD2,TRBV30,-,TRBJ2-1,CAWSVGLAGGSNEQFF,TGTGCCTGGAGTGTCGGGCTAGCGGGAGGGAGTAATGAGCAGTTCTTC
-,TRBV5-1,-,TRBJ2-2,CASSLGERELFF,TGCGCCAGCAGCCTCGGGGAGCGGGAGCTGTTTTTT
-,TRBV15,-,TRBJ2-5,CATSSLGRVETQYF,TGTGCCACCAGCAGCCTGGGGCGAGTGGAGACCCAGTACTTC
-,TRBV5-1,-,TRBJ2-1,CASSLAPRAGTVMEQFF,TGCGCCAGCAGCTTGGCCCCTAGAGCGGGTACCGTCATGGAGCAGTTCTTC
-,TRBV30,-,TRBJ1-6,CALKRDLQPLHF,TGTGCCCTTAAAAGGGACCTCCAACCCCTCCACTTT
TRBD1,TRBV6-6,-,TRBJ1-6,CASSYLRQGFNSPLHF,TGTGCCAGCAGTTACTTGCGACAGGGTTTTAATTCACCCCTCCACTTT